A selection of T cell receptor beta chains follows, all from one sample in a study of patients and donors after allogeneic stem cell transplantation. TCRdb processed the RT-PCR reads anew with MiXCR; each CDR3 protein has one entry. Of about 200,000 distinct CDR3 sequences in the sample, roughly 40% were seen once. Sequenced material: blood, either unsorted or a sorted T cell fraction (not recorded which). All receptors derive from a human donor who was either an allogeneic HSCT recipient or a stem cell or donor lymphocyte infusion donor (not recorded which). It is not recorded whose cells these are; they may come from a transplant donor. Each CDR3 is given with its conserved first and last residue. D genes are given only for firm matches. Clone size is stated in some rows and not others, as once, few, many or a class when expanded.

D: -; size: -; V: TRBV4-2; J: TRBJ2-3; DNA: TGTGCCAGCAAGACACCAGGTGCAGATACGCAGTATTTT; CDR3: CASKTPGADTQYF
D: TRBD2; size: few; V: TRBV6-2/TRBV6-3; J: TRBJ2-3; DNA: TGTGCCAGCAGTTTCCCGGGAGGATCAGATACGCAGTATTTT; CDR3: CASSFPGGSDTQYF
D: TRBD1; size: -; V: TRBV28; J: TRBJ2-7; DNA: TGTGCCAGCAGTTTTGGAGGCCGACAGGGGCCCTACCGCGAGCAGTACTTC; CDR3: CASSFGGRQGPYREQYF
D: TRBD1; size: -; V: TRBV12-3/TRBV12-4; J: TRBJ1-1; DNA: TGTGCCAGCAGTACCCAGACAGGGATCAACACTGAAGCTTTCTTT; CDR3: CASSTQTGINTEAFF
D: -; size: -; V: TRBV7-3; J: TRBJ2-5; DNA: TGTGCCAGCAGCTCACCTTATACACAGAAAGAGACCCAGTACTTC; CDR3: CASSSPYTQKETQYF
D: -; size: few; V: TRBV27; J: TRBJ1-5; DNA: TGTGCCAGCAGTTTAGGGATTAGCAATCAGCCCCAGCATTTT; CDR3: CASSLGISNQPQHF
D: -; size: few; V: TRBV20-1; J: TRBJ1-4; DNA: TGCAGTGCTATAGGTGGGCACCTTGCAACTAATGAAAAACTGTTTTTT; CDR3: CSAIGGHLATNEKLFF
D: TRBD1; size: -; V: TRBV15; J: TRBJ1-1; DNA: TGTGCCACCAGCAGCACCGGGACAGGGGGCACTGAAGCTTTCTTT; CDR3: CATSSTGTGGTEAFF
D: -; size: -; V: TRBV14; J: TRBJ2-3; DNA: TGTGCCAGCAGCCGAGGACCTTACACAGATACGCAGTATTTT; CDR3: CASSRGPYTDTQYF
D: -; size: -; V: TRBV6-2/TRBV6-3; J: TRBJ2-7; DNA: TGTGCCAGCAGTTACCATATCCGGGACTACGAGCAGTACTTC; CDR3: CASSYHIRDYEQYF
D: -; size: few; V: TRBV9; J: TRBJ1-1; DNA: TGTGCCAGCAGCGCTGGACAGCATGACACTGAAGCTTTCTTT; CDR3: CASSAGQHDTEAFF
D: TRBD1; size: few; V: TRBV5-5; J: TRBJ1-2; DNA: TGTGCCAGCAGCCCAAGGACAGGGGGAGACTATGGCTACACCTTC; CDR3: CASSPRTGGDYGYTF